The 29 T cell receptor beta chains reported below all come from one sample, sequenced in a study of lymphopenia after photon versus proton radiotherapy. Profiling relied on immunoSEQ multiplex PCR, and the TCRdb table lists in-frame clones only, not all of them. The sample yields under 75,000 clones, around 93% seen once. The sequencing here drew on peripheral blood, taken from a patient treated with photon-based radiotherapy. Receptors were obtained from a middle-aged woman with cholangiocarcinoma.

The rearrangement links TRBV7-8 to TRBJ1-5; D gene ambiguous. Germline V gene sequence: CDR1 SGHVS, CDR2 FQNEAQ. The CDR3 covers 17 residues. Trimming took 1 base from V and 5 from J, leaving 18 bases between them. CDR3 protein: CASSLGVRSLTDQPQHF. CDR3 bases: TGTGCCAGCAGCTTAGGGGTCAGGTCTCTAACCGATCAGCCCCAGCATTTT.

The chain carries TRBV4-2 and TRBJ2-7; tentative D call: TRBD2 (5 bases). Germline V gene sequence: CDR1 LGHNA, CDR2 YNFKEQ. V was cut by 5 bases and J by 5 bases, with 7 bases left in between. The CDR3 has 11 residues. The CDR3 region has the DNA TGTGCCAGCAGCTTTAGCGACGAGCAGTACTTC. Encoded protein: CASSFSDEQYF.

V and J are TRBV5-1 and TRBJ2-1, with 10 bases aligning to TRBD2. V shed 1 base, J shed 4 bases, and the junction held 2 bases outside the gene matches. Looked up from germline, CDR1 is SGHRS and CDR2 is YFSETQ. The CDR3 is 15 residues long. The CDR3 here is CASSLTSGTYNEQFF. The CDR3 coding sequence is TGCGCCAGCAGCTTGACTAGCGGGACTTACAATGAGCAGTTCTTC.

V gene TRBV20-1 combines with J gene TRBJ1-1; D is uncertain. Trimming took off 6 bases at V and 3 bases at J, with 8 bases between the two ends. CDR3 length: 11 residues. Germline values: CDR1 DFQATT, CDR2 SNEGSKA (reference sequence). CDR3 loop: CSATQYTEAFF. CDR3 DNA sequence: TGCAGTGCCACACAGTACACTGAAGCTTTCTTT.

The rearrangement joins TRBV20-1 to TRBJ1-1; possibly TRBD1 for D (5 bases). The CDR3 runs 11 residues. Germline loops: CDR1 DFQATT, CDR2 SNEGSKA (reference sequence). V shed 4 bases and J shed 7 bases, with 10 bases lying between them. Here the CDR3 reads CSAIGDVEAFF. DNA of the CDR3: TGCAGTGCTATAGGGGACGTTGAAGCTTTCTTT.

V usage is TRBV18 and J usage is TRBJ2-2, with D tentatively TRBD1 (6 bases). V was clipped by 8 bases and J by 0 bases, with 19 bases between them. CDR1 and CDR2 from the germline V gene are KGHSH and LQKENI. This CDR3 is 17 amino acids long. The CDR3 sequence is CASTGITGTSNTGELFF. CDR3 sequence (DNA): TGTGCCAGCACGGGCATTACCGGGACATCGAACACCGGGGAGCTGTTTTTT.

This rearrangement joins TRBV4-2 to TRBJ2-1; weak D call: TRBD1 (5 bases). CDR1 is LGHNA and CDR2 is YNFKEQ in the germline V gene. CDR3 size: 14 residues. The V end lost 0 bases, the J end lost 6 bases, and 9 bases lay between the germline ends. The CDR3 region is CASSQEQVGNEQFF. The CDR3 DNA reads TGTGCCAGCAGCCAAGAACAGGTGGGCAATGAGCAGTTCTTC.

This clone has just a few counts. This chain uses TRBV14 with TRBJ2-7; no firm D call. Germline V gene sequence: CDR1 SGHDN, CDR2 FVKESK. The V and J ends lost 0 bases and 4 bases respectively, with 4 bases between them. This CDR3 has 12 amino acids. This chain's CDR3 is CASSQDRYEQYF. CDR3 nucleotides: TGTGCCAGCAGCCAAGATAGGTACGAGCAGTACTTC.

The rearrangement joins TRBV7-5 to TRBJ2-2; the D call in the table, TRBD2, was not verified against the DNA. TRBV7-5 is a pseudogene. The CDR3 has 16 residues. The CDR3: CARSKGLAGAPGELFF. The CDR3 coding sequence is TGTGCCAGAAGCAAGGGACTAGCGGGAGCCCCCGGGGAGCTGTTTTTT.

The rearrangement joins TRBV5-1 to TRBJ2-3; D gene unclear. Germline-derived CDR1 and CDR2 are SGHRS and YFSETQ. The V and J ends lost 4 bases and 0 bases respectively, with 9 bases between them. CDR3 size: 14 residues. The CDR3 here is CASSPGPSTDTQYF. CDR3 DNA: TGCGCCAGCAGCCCCGGACCCAGCACAGATACGCAGTATTTT.

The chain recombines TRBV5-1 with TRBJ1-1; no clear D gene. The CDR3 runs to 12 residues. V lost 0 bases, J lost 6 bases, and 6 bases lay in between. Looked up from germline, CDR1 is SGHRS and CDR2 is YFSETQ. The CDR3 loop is CASSLGVAEAFF. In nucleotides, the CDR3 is TGCGCCAGCAGCTTGGGGGTCGCTGAAGCTTTCTTT.

CDR3 DNA sequence: TGTGCCAGTAGTATTTGGGGACAGGGGCGGAATGAGCAGTTCTTC. Amino acid sequence: CASSIWGQGRNEQFF. This chain uses TRBV19 with TRBJ2-1; 10 nucleotides line up with TRBD1. V dropped 3 bases and J dropped 7; count of bases not matched to a gene: 6. Per germline, CDR1 LNHDA and CDR2 SQIVND (reference sequence). The CDR3 is 15 amino acids.

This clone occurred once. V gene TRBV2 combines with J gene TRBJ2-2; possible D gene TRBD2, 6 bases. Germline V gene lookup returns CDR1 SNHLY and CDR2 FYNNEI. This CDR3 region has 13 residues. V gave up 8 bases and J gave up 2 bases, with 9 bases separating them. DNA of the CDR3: TGTGCCAGCGGGGGGTTAAACACCGGGGAGCTGTTTTTT. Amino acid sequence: CASGGLNTGELFF.

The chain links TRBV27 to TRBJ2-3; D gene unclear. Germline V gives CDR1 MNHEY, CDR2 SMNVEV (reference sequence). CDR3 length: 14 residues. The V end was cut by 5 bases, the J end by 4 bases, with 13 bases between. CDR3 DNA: TGTGCCAGCAGTGGGTTCAAGTCGGCAGATACGCAGTATTTT. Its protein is CASSGFKSADTQYF.

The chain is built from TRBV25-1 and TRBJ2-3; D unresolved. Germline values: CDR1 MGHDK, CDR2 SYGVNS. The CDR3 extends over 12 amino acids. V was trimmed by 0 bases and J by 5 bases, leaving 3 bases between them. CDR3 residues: CASSEYRDTQYF. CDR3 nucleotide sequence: TGTGCCAGCAGTGAATATAGAGATACGCAGTATTTT.

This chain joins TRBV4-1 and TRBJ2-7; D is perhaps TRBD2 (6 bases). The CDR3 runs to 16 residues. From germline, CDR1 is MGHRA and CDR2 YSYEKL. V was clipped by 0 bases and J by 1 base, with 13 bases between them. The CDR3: CASSQEEVAESYEQYF. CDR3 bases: TGCGCCAGCAGCCAAGAAGAGGTAGCGGAGTCCTACGAGCAGTACTTC.

The CDR3 sequence: CASSPSHGVSTGELFF. The CDR3, as DNA: TGTGCCAGCAGTCCTTCCCATGGGGTTAGCACCGGGGAGCTGTTTTTT. The chain uses TRBV28 and TRBJ2-2, with D unresolved. The length of the CDR3 is 16 residues. Trimming stripped 5 bases from V and 4 bases from J, with 17 bases between. From germline, CDR1 is MDHEN and CDR2 SYDVKM.

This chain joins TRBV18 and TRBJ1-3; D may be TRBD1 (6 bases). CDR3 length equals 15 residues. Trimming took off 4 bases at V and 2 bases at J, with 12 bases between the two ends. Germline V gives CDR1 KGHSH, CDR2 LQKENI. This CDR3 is CASSLEQGAGNTIYF. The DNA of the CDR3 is TGTGCCAGCTCACTAGAACAGGGTGCTGGAAACACCATATATTTT.

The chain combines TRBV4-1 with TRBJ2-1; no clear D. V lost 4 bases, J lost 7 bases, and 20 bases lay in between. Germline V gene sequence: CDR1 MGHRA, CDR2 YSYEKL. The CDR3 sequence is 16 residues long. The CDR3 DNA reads TGCGCCAGCAGCCCAGTTGGGGTCTTCGCGGAAAATGAGCAGTTCTTC. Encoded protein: CASSPVGVFAENEQFF.

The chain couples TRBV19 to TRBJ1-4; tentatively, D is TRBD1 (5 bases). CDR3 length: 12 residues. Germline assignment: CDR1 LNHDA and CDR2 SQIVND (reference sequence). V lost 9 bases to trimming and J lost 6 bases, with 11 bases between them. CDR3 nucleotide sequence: TGTGCCAGCAGGGACGGAGATGAAAAACTGTTTTTT. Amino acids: CASRDGDEKLFF.

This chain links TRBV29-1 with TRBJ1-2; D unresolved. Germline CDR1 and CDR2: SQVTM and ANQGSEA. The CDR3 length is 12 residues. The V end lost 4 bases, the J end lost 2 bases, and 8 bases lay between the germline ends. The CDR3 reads CSVGGPNYGYTF. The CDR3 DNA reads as TGCAGCGTTGGTGGGCCCAACTATGGCTACACCTTC.

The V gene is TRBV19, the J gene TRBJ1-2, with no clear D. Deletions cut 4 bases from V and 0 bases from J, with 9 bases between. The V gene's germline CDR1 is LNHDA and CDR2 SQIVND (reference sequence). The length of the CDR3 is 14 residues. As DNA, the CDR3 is TGTGCCAGTAGTAACGGAGAATCTAACTATGGCTACACCTTC. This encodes CASSNGESNYGYTF.

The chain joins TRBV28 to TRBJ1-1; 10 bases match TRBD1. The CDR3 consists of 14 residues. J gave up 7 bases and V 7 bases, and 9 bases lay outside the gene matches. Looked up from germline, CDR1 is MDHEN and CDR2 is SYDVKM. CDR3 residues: CASTSRDRGYEAFF. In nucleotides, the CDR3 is TGTGCCAGCACATCCCGGGACAGGGGATATGAAGCTTTCTTT.

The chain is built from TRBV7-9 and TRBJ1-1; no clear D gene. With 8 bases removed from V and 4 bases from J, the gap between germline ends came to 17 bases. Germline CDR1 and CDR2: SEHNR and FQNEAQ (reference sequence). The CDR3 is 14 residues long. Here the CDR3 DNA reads TGTGCCAGCTTACACACGGGGTCCCCCACTGAAGCTTTCTTT. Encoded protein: CASLHTGSPTEAFF.

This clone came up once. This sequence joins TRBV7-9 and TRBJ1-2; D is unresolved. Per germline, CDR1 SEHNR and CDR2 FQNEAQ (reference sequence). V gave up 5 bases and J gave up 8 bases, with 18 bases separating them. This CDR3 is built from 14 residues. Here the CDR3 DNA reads TGTGCCAGCAGCCTGCGGCAACGGCCGTGGGGCTACACCTTC. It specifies CASSLRQRPWGYTF.

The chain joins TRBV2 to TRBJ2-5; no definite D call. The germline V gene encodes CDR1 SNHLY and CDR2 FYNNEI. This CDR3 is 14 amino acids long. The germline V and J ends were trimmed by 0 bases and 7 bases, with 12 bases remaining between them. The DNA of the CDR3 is TGTGCCAGCAGTGAAGCGCTTCTTGCAGGGACCCAGTACTTC. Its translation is CASSEALLAGTQYF.

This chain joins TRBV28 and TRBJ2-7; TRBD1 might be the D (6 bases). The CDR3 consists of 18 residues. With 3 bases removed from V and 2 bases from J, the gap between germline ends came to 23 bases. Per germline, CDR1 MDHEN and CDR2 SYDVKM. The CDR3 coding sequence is TGTGCCAGCAGTTTTAGTTTGGCGGACGAGGACAGTCCCTACGAGCAGTACTTC. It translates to CASSFSLADEDSPYEQYF.

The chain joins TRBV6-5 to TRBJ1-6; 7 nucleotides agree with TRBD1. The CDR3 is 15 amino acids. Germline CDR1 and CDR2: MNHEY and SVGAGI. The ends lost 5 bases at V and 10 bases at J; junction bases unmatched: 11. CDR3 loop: CASSHTGEVGSPLHF. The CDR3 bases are TGTGCCAGCAGTCATACAGGGGAGGTAGGGTCACCCCTCCACTTT.

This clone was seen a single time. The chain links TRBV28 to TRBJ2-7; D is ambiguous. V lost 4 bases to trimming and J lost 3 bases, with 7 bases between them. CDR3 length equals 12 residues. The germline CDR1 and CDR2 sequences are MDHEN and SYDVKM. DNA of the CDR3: TGTGCCAGCAGTTCACTAAACTACGAGCAGTACTTC. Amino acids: CASSSLNYEQYF. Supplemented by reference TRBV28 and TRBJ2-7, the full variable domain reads DVKVTQSSRYLVKRTGEKVFLECVQDMDHENMFWYRQDPGLGLRLIYFSYDVKMKEKGDIPEGYSVSREKKERFSLILESASTNQTSMYLCASSSLNYEQYFGPGTRLTVT.